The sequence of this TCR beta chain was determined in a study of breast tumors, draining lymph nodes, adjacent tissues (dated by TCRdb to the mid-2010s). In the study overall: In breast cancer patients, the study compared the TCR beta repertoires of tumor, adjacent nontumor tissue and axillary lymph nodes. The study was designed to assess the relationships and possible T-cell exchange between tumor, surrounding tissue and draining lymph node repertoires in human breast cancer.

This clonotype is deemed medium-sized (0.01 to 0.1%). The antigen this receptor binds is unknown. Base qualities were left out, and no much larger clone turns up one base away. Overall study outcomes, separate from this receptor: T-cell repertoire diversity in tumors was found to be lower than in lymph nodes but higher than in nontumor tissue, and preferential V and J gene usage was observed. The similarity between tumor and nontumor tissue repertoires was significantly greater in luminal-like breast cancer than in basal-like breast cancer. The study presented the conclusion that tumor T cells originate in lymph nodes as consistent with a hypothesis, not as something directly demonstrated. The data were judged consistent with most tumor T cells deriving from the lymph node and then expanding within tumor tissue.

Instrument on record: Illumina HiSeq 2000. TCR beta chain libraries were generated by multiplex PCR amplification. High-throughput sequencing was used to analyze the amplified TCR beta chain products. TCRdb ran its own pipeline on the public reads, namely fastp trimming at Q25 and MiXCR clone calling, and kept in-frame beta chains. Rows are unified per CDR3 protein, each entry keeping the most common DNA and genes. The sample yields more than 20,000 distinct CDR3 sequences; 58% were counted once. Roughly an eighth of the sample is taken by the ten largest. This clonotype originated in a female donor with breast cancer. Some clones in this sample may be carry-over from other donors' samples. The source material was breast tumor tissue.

The DNA sequence reads TGCAGTGCTAGAGCAACAGGGATGAGCTCTGGAAACACCATATATTTT. It is translated as CSARATGMSSGNTIYF. In this chain, TRBV20-1 is recombined with TRBJ1-3; the D gene is possibly TRBD1, with 6 bases matching. The CDR3 goes from the cysteine to the phenylalanine over 16 residues. Just CDR3 DNA is preserved here, 48 bases in frame from base 1. The germline V gene (reference sequence) provides CDR1 DFQATT and CDR2 SNEGSKA. The germline ends are 13 bases apart after V is trimmed by 1 base and J by 0 bases.